This T cell receptor beta chain is drawn from a study of pediatric ulcerative colitis. A word on this clone: Its antigen is undetermined.

Up to 500,000 reads were sequenced per sample. The table came from immunoSEQ multiplex PCR; TCRdb's copy has only in-frame clones and leaves some out. The sample records tens of thousands of clones, 70% to 80% being singletons. The study's findings and limits: In rectum, acute severe colitis had expanded clones and less diversity. Blood samples from a couple of patients yielded substantially fewer templates and were excluded from blood-rectal overlap analysis.

Per germline, CDR1 GTSNPN and CDR2 SVGIG (reference sequence). V was pared by 1 base and J by 11 bases, with 9 bases between. The CDR3 has 11 amino acids. The chain employs TRBV30 and TRBJ2-1; D call uncertain. The TCR originated in a boy aged 5-17 years with moderate ulcerative colitis. Sequencing was done on a sample of blood. The CDR3 here is CAWSDMGKQFF. CDR3 bases: TGTGCCTGGAGTGATATGGGCAAGCAGTTCTTC.